This T cell receptor beta chain was sequenced for a study of control samples from healthy donors and cancer patients. Only in-frame clones appear in the TCRdb table, and some are missing; sequencing was by immunoSEQ multiplex PCR. This table holds under 450,000 clones, 90% found once. CDR1 and CDR2 (germline): SGHVS, FQNEAQ. This CDR3 has 16 amino acids. Trimming took off 1 base at V and 2 bases at J, with 15 bases between the two ends. This clone was counted between two and nine times. The receptor's source is a man aged 35 to 55 with head and neck cancer. Sequenced input: PBMCs. This sequence joins TRBV7-8 and TRBJ2-7; D ambiguous. CDR3 sequence (DNA): TGTGCCAGCAGCTTAGATGCCGGGTATCCCACCTACGAGCAGTACTTC. Translated: CASSLDAGYPTYEQYF. The full variable domain, with the rest looked up from reference TRBV7-8 and TRBJ2-7, is GAGVSQSPRYKVAKRGQDVALRCDPISGHVSLFWYQQALGQGPEFLTYFQNEAQLDKSGLPSDRFFAERPEGSVSTLKIQRTQQEDSAVYLCASSLDAGYPTYEQYFGPGTRLTVT.